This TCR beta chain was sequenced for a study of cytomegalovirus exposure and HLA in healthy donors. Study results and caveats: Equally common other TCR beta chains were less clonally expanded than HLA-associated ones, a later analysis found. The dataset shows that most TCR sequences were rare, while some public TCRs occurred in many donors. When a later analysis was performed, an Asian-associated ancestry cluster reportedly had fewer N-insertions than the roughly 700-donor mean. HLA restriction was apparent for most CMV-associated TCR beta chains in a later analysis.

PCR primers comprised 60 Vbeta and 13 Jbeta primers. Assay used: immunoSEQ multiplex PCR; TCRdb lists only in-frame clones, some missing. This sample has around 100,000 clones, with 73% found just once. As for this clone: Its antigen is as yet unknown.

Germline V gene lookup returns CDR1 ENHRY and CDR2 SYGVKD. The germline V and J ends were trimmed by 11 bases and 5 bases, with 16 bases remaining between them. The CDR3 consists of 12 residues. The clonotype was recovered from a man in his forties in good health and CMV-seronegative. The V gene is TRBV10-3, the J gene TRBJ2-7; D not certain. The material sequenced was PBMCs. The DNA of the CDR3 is TGTGCCCCCAGTCACCCGAACCACGAGCAGTACTTC. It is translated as CAPSHPNHEQYF.